This T cell receptor beta chain was sequenced in a study of vaccination and CD4 T cells after COVID-19. Broader study findings: Convalescent patients gained a median around 87% of their reactive clones only post-vaccination.

Treatment given: approximately 9-day PBMC culture with coronavirus spike peptide pools or control peptides (ViraFEST assay). Following expansion of antigen-specific T cells with peptide pools, ViraFEST then sequenced TCRs. Germline CDR1 and CDR2: SGHNT and YENEEA. The V and J ends lost 0 bases and 0 bases respectively, with 9 bases between them. The CDR3 covers 17 residues. Cultured CD4+ T cells had their DNA profiled by the Oncomine TCR Beta short-read assay. Investigators obtained genomic DNA by extraction from cultured CD4+ T cells. TCRdb re-analysed the PCR reads in MiXCR, keeping a single row per CDR3 protein. The sample carries roughly 11,000 distinct CDR3 sequences, approximately 53% recorded once. This clonotype was seen a handful of times. Its antigen remains unidentified.

The clonotype originates from a human donor who had recovered from COVID-19. V is TRBV11-3 and J is TRBJ1-6, with D unresolved. Sequencing used CD4+ T cells from blood, cultured in vitro. This CDR3 reads CASSLDRGSSYNSPLHF. The CDR3 nucleotides are TGTGCCAGCAGCTTAGATCGTGGGAGCTCCTATAATTCACCCCTCCACTTT.